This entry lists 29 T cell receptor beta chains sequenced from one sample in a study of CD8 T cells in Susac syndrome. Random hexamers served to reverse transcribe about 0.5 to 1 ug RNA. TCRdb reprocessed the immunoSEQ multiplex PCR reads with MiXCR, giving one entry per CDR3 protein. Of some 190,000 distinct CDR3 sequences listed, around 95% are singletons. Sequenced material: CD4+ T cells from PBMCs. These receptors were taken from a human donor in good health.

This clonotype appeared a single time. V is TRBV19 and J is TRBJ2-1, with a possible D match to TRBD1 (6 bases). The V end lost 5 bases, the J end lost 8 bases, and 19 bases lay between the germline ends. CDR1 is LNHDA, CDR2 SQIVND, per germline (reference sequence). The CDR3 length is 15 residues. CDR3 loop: CASSFRGSGFDEQFF. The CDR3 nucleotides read TGTGCCAGTAGTTTCAGGGGCTCTGGGTTTGATGAGCAGTTCTTC.

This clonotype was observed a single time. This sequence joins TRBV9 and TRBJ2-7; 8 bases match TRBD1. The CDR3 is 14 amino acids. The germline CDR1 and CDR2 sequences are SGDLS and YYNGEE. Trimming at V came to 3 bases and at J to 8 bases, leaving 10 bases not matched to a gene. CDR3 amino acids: CASSEGPDREQQYV. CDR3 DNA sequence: TGTGCCAGCAGCGAAGGGCCGGACAGGGAACAGCAGTACGTC.

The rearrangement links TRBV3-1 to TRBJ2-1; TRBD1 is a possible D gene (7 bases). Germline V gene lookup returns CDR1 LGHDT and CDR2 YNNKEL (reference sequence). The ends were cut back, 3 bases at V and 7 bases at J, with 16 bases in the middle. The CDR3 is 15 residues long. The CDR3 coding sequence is TGTGCCAGCAGCCAGATGCCAGGGGGAGGTAATGAGCAGTTCTTC. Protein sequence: CASSQMPGGGNEQFF.

CDR3 bases: TGTGCCAGCAGTCGAATAGCGGGACATGAGCAGTTCTTC. This translates into CASSRIAGHEQFF. V usage is TRBV7-2 and J usage is TRBJ2-1; 8 nucleotides align to TRBD2. With V trimmed by 6 bases and J by 8 bases, 6 bases remained unmatched. CDR3 size: 13 residues. CDR1 is SGHTA and CDR2 is FQGNSA in the germline V gene.

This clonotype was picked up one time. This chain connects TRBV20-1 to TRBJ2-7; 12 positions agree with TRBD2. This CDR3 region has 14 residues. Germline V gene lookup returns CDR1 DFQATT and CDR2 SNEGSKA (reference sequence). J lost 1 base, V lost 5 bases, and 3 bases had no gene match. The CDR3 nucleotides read TGCAGTGCTTCGACTAGCGGGAGATCCTACGAGCAGTACGTC. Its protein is CSASTSGRSYEQYV.

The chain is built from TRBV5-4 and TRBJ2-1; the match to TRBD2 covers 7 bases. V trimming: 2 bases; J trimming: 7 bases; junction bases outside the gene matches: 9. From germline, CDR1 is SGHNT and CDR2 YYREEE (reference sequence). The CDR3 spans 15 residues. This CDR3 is CASSFPSGLPNEQFF. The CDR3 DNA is TGTGCCAGCAGCTTCCCTAGCGGACTACCTAATGAGCAGTTCTTC.

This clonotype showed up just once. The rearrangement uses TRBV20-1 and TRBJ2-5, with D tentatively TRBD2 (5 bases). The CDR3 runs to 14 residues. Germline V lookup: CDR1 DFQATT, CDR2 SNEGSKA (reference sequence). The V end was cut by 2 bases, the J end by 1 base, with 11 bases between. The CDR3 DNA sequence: TGCAGTGCTAGATGGAGCGGCGGCCAAGAGACCCAGTACTTC. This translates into CSARWSGGQETQYF.

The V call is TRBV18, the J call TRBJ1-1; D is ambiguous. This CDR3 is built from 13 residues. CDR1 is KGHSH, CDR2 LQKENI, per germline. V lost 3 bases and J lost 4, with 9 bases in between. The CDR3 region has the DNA TGTGCCAGCTCACCGGGAACGGGCACTGAAGCTTTCTTT. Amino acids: CASSPGTGTEAFF.

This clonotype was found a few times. The CDR3 region is CASSQGGIQETQYF. CDR3 nucleotides: TGTGCCAGCAGCCAAGGCGGTATACAAGAGACCCAGTACTTC. V and J are TRBV14 and TRBJ2-5; D remains ambiguous. The CDR3 length is 14 residues. V was cut by 1 base and J by 2 bases, with 8 bases left in between. The germline V gene encodes CDR1 SGHDN and CDR2 FVKESK.

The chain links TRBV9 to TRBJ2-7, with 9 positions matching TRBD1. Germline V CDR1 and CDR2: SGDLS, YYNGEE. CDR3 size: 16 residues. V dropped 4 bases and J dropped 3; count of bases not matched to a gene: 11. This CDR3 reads CASSPGGGQGLYEQYF. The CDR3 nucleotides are TGTGCCAGCAGCCCCGGTGGGGGACAGGGCCTCTACGAGCAGTACTTC. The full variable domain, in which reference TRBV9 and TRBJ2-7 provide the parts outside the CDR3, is DSGVTQTPKHLITATGQRVTLRCSPRSGDLSVYWYQQSLDQGLQFLIQYYNGEERAKGNILERFSAQQFPDLHSELNLSSLELGDSALYFCASSPGGGQGLYEQYFGPGTRLTVT.

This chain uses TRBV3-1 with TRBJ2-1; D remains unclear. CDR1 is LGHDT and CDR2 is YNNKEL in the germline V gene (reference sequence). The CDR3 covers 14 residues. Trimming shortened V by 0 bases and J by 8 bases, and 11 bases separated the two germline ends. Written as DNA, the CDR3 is TGTGCCAGCAGCCAAGATCGTACTGTGGATGAGCAGTTCTTC. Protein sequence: CASSQDRTVDEQFF.

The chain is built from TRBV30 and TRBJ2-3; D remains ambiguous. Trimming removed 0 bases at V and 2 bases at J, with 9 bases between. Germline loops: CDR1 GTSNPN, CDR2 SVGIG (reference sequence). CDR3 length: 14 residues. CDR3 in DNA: TGTGCCTGGAGTGTCCTTCTACACACAGATACGCAGTATTTT. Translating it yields CAWSVLLHTDTQYF.

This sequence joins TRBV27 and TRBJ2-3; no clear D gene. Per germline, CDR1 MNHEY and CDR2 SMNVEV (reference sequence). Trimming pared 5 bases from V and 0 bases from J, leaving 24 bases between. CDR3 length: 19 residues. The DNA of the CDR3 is TGTGCCAGCAGTCCGCCCCTGTGGGTTGCGGACCTTAGCACAGATACGCAGTATTTT. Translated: CASSPPLWVADLSTDTQYF.

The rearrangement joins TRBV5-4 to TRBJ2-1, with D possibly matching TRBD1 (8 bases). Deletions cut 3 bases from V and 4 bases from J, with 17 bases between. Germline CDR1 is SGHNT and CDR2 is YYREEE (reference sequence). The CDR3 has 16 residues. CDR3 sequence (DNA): TGTGCCAGCAGCTGGACAGGGAGGGCCCTATACAATGAGCAGTTCTTC. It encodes CASSWTGRALYNEQFF.

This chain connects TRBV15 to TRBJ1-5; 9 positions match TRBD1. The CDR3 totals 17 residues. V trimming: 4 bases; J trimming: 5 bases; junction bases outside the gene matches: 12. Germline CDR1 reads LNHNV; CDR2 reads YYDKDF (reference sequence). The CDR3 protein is CATSIPTGGFRDQPQHF. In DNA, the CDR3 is TGTGCCACCAGCATACCTACAGGGGGCTTTCGGGATCAGCCCCAGCATTTT.

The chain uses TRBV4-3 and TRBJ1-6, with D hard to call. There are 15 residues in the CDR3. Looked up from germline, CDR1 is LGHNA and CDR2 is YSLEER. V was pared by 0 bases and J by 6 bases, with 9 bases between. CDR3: CASSQDRTANSPLHF. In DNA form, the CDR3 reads TGCGCCAGCAGCCAAGATCGAACAGCTAATTCACCCCTCCACTTT.

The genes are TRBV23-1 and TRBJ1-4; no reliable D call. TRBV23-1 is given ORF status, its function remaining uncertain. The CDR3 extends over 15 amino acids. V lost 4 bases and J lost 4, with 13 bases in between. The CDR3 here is CASSRDGRNNEKLFF. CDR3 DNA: TGCGCCAGCAGTCGGGATGGCAGGAATAATGAAAAACTGTTTTTT.

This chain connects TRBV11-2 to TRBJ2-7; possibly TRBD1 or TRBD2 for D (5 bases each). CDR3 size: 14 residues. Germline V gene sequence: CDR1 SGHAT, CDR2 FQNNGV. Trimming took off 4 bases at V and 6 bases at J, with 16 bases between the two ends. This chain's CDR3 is CASSSGTTGFEQYV. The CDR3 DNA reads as TGTGCCAGCAGCTCCGGGACCACTGGCTTCGAGCAGTACGTC.

In DNA, the CDR3 is TGTGCCAGCAGCTTCTCAGGCAGATCCCAAGAGACCCAGTACTTC. This gives the protein CASSFSGRSQETQYF. This rearrangement joins TRBV7-2 to TRBJ2-5, with no clear D. The germline V gene encodes CDR1 SGHTA and CDR2 FQGNSA. The CDR3 extends over 15 amino acids. V gave up 3 bases and J gave up 1 base, with 12 bases separating them. Drawing the rest from reference TRBV7-2 and TRBJ2-5, the complete variable domain is GAGVSQSPSNKVTEKGKDVELRCDPISGHTALYWYRQSLGQGLEFLIYFQGNSAPDKSGLPSDRFSAERTGGSVSTLTIQRTQQEDSAVYLCASSFSGRSQETQYFGPGTRLLVL.

CDR3 nucleotide sequence: TGTGCCTGGGCCCTAACTAACTATGGCTACACCTTC. Residues: CAWALTNYGYTF. V is TRBV30 and J is TRBJ1-2, with D hard to call. V lost 5 bases to trimming and J lost 0 bases, with 7 bases between them. Per germline, CDR1 GTSNPN and CDR2 SVGIG (reference sequence). The CDR3 runs to 12 residues.

The CDR3 DNA follows: TGCAGTGCCTTGAAAGATACGCAGTATTTT. Its protein product is CSALKDTQYF. The chain has TRBV20-1 and TRBJ2-3; D unclear. The CDR3 covers 10 residues. Germline CDR1 DFQATT, CDR2 SNEGSKA (reference sequence). V was cut by 6 bases and J by 5 bases, with 6 bases left in between.

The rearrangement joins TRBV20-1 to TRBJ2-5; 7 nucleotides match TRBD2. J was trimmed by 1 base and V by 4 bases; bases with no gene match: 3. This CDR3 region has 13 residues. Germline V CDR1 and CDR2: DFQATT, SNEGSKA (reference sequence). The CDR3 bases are TGCAGTGCTATAACTAGCGTCCAAGAGACCCAGTACTTC. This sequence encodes CSAITSVQETQYF.

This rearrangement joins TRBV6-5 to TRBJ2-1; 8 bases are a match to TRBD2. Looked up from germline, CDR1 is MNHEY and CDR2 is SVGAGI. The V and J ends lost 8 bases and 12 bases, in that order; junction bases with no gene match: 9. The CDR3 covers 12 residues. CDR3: CASRAGATRQFF. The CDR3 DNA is TGTGCCAGCCGAGCGGGGGCTACGAGGCAGTTCTTC.

In DNA, the CDR3 is TGTGCCAGCAGTCAGGGACAGGATAACCCTGAAGCTTTCTTT. Its translation: CASSQGQDNPEAFF. The chain employs TRBV6-6 and TRBJ1-1; 8 bases map to TRBD1. In germline, CDR1 is MNHNY, CDR2 SVGAGI (reference sequence). Germline trimming cut 5 bases from V and 6 bases from J; bases unmatched to any gene: 8. This CDR3 contains 14 residues.

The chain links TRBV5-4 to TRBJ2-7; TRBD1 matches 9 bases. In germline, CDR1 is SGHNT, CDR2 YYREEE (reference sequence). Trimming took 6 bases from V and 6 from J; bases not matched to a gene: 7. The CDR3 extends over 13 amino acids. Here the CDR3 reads CASTLDRGGEQYF. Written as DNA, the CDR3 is TGTGCCAGCACGCTGGACAGGGGAGGCGAGCAGTACTTC.

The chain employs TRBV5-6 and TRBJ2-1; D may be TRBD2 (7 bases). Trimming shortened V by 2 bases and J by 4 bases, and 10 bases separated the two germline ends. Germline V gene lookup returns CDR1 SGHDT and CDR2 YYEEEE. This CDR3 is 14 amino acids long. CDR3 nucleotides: TGTGCCAGCAGCTTACAGGGAGGGTACAATGAGCAGTTCTTC. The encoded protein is CASSLQGGYNEQFF.

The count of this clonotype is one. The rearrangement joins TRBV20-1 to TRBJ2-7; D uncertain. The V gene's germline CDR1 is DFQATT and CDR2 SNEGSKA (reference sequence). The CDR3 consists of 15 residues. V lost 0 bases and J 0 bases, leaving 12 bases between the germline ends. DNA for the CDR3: TGCAGTGCTAGAGATTGGCAGGTGAGCTCCTACGAGCAGTACTTC. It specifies CSARDWQVSSYEQYF.

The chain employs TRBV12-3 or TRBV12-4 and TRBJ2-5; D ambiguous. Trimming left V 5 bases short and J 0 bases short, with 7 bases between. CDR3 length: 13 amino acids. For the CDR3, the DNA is TGTGCCAGCAGTCCAGCTAACCAAGAGACCCAGTACTTC. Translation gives CASSPANQETQYF.

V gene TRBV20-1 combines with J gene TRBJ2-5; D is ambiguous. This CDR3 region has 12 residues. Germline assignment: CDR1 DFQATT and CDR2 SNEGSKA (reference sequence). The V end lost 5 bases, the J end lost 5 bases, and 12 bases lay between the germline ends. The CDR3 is CSAYQRVETQYF. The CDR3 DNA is TGCAGTGCTTACCAGAGAGTGGAGACCCAGTACTTC.